This section outlines one T cell receptor beta chain sequence together with its context. Which antigen it targets is not known. A read error may produce the germline difference seen at one junction end. PBMCs were isolated by Ficoll-Paque density gradient centrifugation. From the germline V gene, CDR1 is SQVTM and CDR2 is ANQGSEA. The CDR3 has 12 amino acids, counting the end cysteine and phenylalanine. Solely the CDR3 DNA is kept, with 36 bases framed from the first base. These data originate in a study of T-cell memory formation after mild COVID-19 listed by TCRdb under 2021. With respect to the entire study: Most TCR sequence clusters were specific to one of the two donors. In a couple of donors, T-cell clones that expanded and contracted after mild COVID-19 were tracked by sequencing TCRalpha and TCRbeta repertoires over time. The cohort comprised two young, previously healthy adult volunteers, one female and one male. Results the study describes overall, beyond this receptor: The study included only a couple of mild cases, and larger cohorts that include severe cases with pre-infection samples were judged to be necessary. Clones contracting from day 15 to 85 had balanced CD4/CD8 phenotypes, while a second wave expanding from day 15 to 37 was biased towards CD4+. Contracting CD4+ clones appeared mostly in the CM and EM memory subsets, whereas CD8+ clones were enriched in EMRA. Some responding clones were detected in pre-infection memory, which suggested that pre-existing cross-reactive memory T cells had joined the SARS-CoV-2 response. Whether the second-wave clones peaking on day 37 were SARS-CoV-2 specific was not confirmed.

The sequencer listed for this sample is Illumina NovaSeq 6000. cDNA libraries for TCRalpha and TCRbeta were prepared by 5'RACE using constant-segment primers, with sample barcodes and unique molecular identifiers added. Trizol reagent was used to extract RNA from every sample. Library amplification was performed in two PCR steps, and a second sample barcode and Illumina TruSeq adapters were introduced in the second step. Sequencing of the libraries was done on an Illumina NovaSeq, producing 2 x 150 bp paired-end reads. For the original study's pipeline: The reads were demultiplexed and collapsed into UMI-guided consensus sequences using migec v1.2.7. Using mixcr v2.1.11, UMI consensuses were aligned to TRA and TRB V and J templates and then assembled into clonotypes. Expanded or contracted clonotypes were those called significant by both edgeR and NoisET, with noise models trained on biological replicates. For edgeR calls, the thresholds were a false discovery rate-adjusted p below 0.01 and a log2 fold-change of 1. As an exploratory analysis of dynamics, max-normalized trajectories of the 1000 most abundant clonotypes were examined by PCA with hierarchical clustering. The CD4 or CD8 phenotype of responding clones was assigned using the separately sequenced CD4+ and CD8+ repertoires. TCRdb reanalyzed the raw reads on its own, using fastp at Q25 for trimming and MiXCR for clone calling, and kept in-frame beta chains. Here each entry gathers all rows of one CDR3 protein and keeps the most common genes and DNA. These V and J calls are TCRdb output, not the study's own analysis. The sample includes 350,000 to 450,000 distinct CDR3 sequences, with 28% observed a single time. The top ten clonotypes cover approximately 13% of the sample.

The sequenced material came from PBMCs or a T cell subset sorted from them (not recorded which). The sequence came from an adult woman who had mild COVID-19 (a few samples of this study predate the infection). The sample titles of this study are shuffled in the database, so cell type and time point are left out; the donor was told from shared clones. The chain is encoded by TRBV29-1 joined to TRBJ2-5; tentative D gene TRBD1, with 6 bases matching. CDR3 loop: CSVNRDGGTKYF. The base sequence is TGCAGCGTCAACAGGGACGGTGGGACCAAGTACTTC.